This TCR beta chain was observed in a study of blood T cell repertoires in COVID-19. About the research overall: Samples of COVID-19 (acute and convalescent) were obtained from the United States, Italy and Spain. Sources were T cells, B-cell-depleted T cells, or PBMCs; the material itself was cDNA or gDNA.

The repertoire was sequenced with immunoSEQ multiplex PCR; TCRdb's copy has only in-frame clones and lacks some. The sample shows about 440,000 clones, 87% of them seen only once. This CDR3 is built from 12 residues. The V gene end was trimmed by 7 bases and the J gene end by 6 bases; junction bases not matched to a gene: 6. Germline values: CDR1 MNHEY, CDR2 SVGAGI. The chain links TRBV6-5 to TRBJ2-7, with 7 bases matching TRBD2. This sequence originates from a woman aged 18 to 35 with acute COVID-19. The sequencing sample was made of PBMCs or T cells enriched from blood (not recorded which). Here the CDR3 DNA reads TGTGCCAGCACCGCCTGGGGGGGCGAGCAGTACTTC. Translation: CASTAWGGEQYF.